This section outlines one T cell receptor beta chain sequence together with its context. This sample is drawn from a study of blood T cell repertoires in COVID-19. In the study overall: Donors in the United States, Italy and Spain gave samples during acute or convalescent COVID-19.

V was pared by 0 bases and J by 0 bases, with 6 bases between. The germline V gene encodes CDR1 MDHEN and CDR2 SYDVKM. The CDR3 runs 15 residues. In the original workflow: Amplification of reference gene primers provided the estimated nucleated cell counts. This table comes from immunoSEQ multiplex PCR, and its TCRdb copy is limited to in-frame clones, with some not included. The V and J calls and clone size come from that table; D and trimming were worked out from the DNA. The data hold about 240,000 clones, with around 83% observed a single time. The chain is built from TRBV28 and TRBJ2-1; D possibly corresponds to TRBD2 (6 bases). The sample was peripheral blood. The receptor's source is a woman younger than 35 with acute or convalescent COVID-19. CDR3 in DNA: TGTGCCAGCAGTTTATGGGGGGGCTCCTACAATGAGCAGTTCTTC. Its protein is CASSLWGGSYNEQFF.